These 10 T cell receptor beta chains share one sample of origin, sequenced in a study of beta chain features in type 1 diabetes. cDNA synthesis used the whole RNA isolate, giving expressed TCRB sequences. The assay was immunoSEQ multiplex PCR, and TCRdb's table has in-frame clones only and misses some. The repertoire includes some 150,000 clones, roughly a tenth of them detected once, and roughly 1.3% sits in the top ten. Sequencing was performed on naive CD4+ T cells from blood. The receptors here all came from a man aged 18 to 29 in good health.

V is TRBV5-4 and J is TRBJ1-2; 7 nucleotides agree with TRBD1. The germline V gene encodes CDR1 SGHNT and CDR2 YYREEE (reference sequence). V trimming: 4 bases; J trimming: 3 bases; junction bases outside the gene matches: 6. The CDR3 consists of 14 residues. Here the CDR3 reads CASSQVGQDYGYTF. The CDR3 DNA reads as TGTGCCAGCAGCCAAGTAGGACAGGACTATGGCTACACCTTC.

This clone has more than one count but fewer than ten. The V gene is TRBV9, the J gene TRBJ2-3, with 9 positions matching TRBD2. The J segment lost 5 bases and the V segment lost 1 base, leaving 5 bases of the junction unmatched. Germline assignment: CDR1 SGDLS and CDR2 YYNGEE. This CDR3 contains 15 residues. CDR3 residues: CASSVSAGGGDTQYF. Written as DNA, the CDR3 is TGTGCCAGCAGCGTAAGCGCGGGAGGGGGAGATACGCAGTATTTT.

This chain uses TRBV28 with TRBJ2-3, with 8 bases matching TRBD2. CDR1 MDHEN and CDR2 SYDVKM come from the germline V gene. The trim removed 5 bases at V and 6 bases at J, leaving 16 bases unmatched. CDR3 length: 17 amino acids. The CDR3 region has the DNA TGTGCCAGCAGTACCGGGGGGGCCTCTTCTCTGTTGGATACGCAGTATTTT. Protein product: CASSTGGASSLLDTQYF.

This clone occurred many times. J is TRBJ2-7 and V is TRBV29-1; possibly TRBD1 for D (5 bases). There are 13 residues in the CDR3. The V end lost 3 bases, the J end lost 2 bases, and 11 bases lay between the germline ends. Germline CDR1 SQVTM, CDR2 ANQGSEA. In nucleotides, the CDR3 is TGCAGCGTTGAGCGGCAGGGAACCTACGAGCAGTACTTC. Translated: CSVERQGTYEQYF.

There are a few counts of this clone. The same CDR3 also results from other DNA sequences found in this sample. The V gene is TRBV7-2, the J gene TRBJ2-5, with 8 bases lining up with TRBD2. This CDR3 is built from 15 residues. The germline V gene has CDR1 SGHTA and CDR2 FQGNSA. V was pared by 1 base and J by 1 base, with 2 bases of the junction left unmatched. The DNA of the CDR3 is TGTGCCAGCAGCTTAGTCCGGGGGGGCCAAGAGACCCAGTACTTC. This encodes CASSLVRGGQETQYF. Combining the CDR3 with reference TRBV7-2 and TRBJ2-5 gives the whole variable domain GAGVSQSPSNKVTEKGKDVELRCDPISGHTALYWYRQSLGQGLEFLIYFQGNSAPDKSGLPSDRFSAERTGGSVSTLTIQRTQQEDSAVYLCASSLVRGGQETQYFGPGTRLLVL.

This clone was observed a few times. The chain links TRBV7-2 to TRBJ1-1; weak D call: TRBD1 (5 bases). Trimming removed 4 bases from V and 2 bases from J, with 8 bases in between. The CDR3 is made up of 13 amino acids. Germline V gene data show CDR1 as SGHTA and CDR2 as FQGNSA. The DNA of the CDR3 is TGTGCCAGCAGCTGGCGGACAAACACTGAAGCTTTCTTT. This gives the protein CASSWRTNTEAFF.

There are many counts of this clone. V gene TRBV9 combines with J gene TRBJ1-2; TRBD1 is a possible D gene (5 bases). CDR1 and CDR2 (germline): SGDLS, YYNGEE. The CDR3 runs to 16 residues. V lost 6 bases to trimming and J lost 0 bases, with 18 bases between them. CDR3: CASTLSWGKANYGYTF. In DNA form, the CDR3 reads TGTGCCAGCACCCTAAGTTGGGGCAAAGCTAACTATGGCTACACCTTC.

The table lists this clone with a few counts. The chain joins TRBV4-2 to TRBJ2-7, with a tentative D call TRBD2 (7 bases). V gave up 0 bases and J gave up 6 bases, with 18 bases separating them. There are 16 residues in the CDR3. From germline, CDR1 is LGHNA and CDR2 YNFKEQ. The CDR3 loop reads CASSQDGGAPYSEQYF. The CDR3 region has the DNA TGTGCCAGCAGCCAAGATGGGGGGGCTCCCTACTCCGAGCAGTACTTC.

The chain is built from TRBV6-6 and TRBJ1-5, with 9 positions matching TRBD1. Germline V gene data show CDR1 as MNHNY and CDR2 as SVGAGI (reference sequence). J was trimmed by 6 bases and V by 1 base; bases with no gene match: 7. The CDR3 loop spans 16 amino acids. CDR3 loop: CASSYFGDREGQPQHF. Written as DNA, the CDR3 is TGTGCCAGCAGTTACTTTGGGGACAGGGAAGGTCAGCCCCAGCATTTT.

The chain has TRBV30 and TRBJ1-5; TRBD1 is a possible D gene (5 bases). The V gene lost 5 bases and the J gene lost 11 bases, with 19 bases spanning the gap. CDR1 and CDR2 from the germline V gene are GTSNPN and SVGIG (reference sequence). The CDR3 covers 13 residues. This CDR3 is CAWCPARAGTQHF. In nucleotides, the CDR3 is TGTGCCTGGTGTCCAGCCAGGGCAGGGACCCAGCATTTT.